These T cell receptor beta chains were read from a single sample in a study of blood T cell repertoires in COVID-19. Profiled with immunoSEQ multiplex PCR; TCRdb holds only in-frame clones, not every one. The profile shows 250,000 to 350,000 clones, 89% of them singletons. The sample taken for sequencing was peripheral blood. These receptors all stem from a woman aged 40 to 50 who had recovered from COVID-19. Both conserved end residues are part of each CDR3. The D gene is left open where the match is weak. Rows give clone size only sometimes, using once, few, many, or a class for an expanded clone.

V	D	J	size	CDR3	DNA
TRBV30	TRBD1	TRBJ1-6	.	CAWEGQDNSPLHF	TGTGCCTGGGAGGGACAGGATAATTCACCCCTCCACTTT
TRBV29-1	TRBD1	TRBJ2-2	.	CSVEATGGGELFF	TGCAGCGTTGAGGCGACAGGGGGCGGGGAGCTGTTTTTT
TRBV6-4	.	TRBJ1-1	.	CASSVAPAAEAFF	TGTGCCAGCAGTGTTGCCCCGGCGGCTGAAGCTTTCTTT
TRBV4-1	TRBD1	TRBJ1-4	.	CASSQDRRQGALANEKLFF	TGCGCCAGCAGCCAAGATCGTAGGCAGGGGGCGCTTGCTAATGAAAAACTGTTTTTT
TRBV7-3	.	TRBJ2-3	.	CASSLNPAFTDTQYF	TGTGCCAGCAGCTTAAATCCAGCGTTCACAGATACGCAGTATTTT
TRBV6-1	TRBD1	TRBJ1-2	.	CASSAPTLTGVPRGSGYTF	TGTGCCAGCAGTGCCCCAACCCTCACAGGGGTCCCGAGGGGCTCGGGCTACACCTTC
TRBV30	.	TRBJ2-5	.	CAWSVSSVRLAQETQYF	TGTGCCTGGAGTGTCAGTAGTGTCCGCTTAGCCCAAGAGACCCAGTACTTC
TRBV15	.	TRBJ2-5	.	CATSRDLWQFQETQYF	TGTGCCACCAGCAGAGATCTCTGGCAGTTTCAAGAGACCCAGTACTTC
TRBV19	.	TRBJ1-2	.	CASSPSTHYGYTF	TGTGCCAGTAGTCCGAGTACCCACTATGGCTACACCTTC
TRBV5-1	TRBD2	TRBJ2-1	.	CASSLGLAGANEQFF	TGCGCCAGCAGCTTGGGGCTAGCGGGAGCCAATGAGCAGTTCTTC
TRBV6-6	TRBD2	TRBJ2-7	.	CASSPPRSGGTDEQYF	TGTGCCAGCAGTCCCCCAAGGTCGGGAGGGACGGACGAGCAGTACTTC
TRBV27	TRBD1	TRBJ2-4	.	CASRRITGERDIQYF	TGTGCCAGCAGGCGCATAACAGGGGAGAGGGACATTCAGTACTTC
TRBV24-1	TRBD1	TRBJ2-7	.	CATERTGSNEQYF	TGTGCCACCGAACGGACAGGGTCGAACGAGCAGTACTTC
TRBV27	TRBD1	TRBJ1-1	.	CASRGTGYTEAFF	TGTGCCAGCAGGGGGACAGGGTACACTGAAGCTTTCTTT
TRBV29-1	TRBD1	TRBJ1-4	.	CSTTGTGDNEKLFF	TGCAGCACCACCGGGACAGGGGATAATGAAAAACTGTTTTTT
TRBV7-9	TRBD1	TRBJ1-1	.	CASSAGQGDTEAFF	TGTGCCAGCAGCGCAGGACAGGGAGACACTGAAGCTTTCTTT
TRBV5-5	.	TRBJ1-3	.	CASSPETSGNTIYF	TGTGCCAGCAGTCCAGAGACTTCTGGAAACACCATATATTTT
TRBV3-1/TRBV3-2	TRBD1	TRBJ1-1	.	CASSQEGTEHIGAFF	TGTGCCAGCAGCCAAGAAGGGACAGAACATATCGGGGCTTTCTTT
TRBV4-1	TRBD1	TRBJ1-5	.	CASSQSGTGDQPQHF	TGCGCCAGCAGCCAATCCGGGACAGGCGATCAGCCCCAGCATTTT
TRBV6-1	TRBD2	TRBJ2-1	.	CASSEGLAGGNEQFF	TGTGCCAGCAGTGAAGGGCTAGCGGGAGGCAATGAGCAGTTCTTC
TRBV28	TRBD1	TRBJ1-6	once	CASRMGQYNSPLHF	TGTGCCAGCAGGATGGGACAGTATAATTCACCCCTCCACTTT
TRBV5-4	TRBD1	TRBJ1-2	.	CASSFDRVGYGYTF	TGTGCCAGCAGCTTTGACAGGGTGGGATATGGCTACACCTTC
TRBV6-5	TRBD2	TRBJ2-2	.	CASSHTSGSTGELFF	TGTGCCAGCAGTCACACTAGCGGCTCCACCGGGGAGCTGTTTTTT
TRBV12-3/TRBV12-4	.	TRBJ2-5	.	CASSPTGLETQYF	TGTGCCAGCAGTCCCACAGGGTTAGAGACCCAGTACTTC
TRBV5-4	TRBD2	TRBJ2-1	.	CASSLYVGGPPEQFF	TGTGCCAGCAGCTTGTACGTGGGAGGGCCTCCGGAGCAGTTCTTC
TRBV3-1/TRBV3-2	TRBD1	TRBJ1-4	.	CASSLTGGLEKLFF	TGTGCCAGCAGCCTGACAGGGGGTCTTGAAAAACTGTTTTTT
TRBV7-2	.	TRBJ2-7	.	CASSPVGGNSYEQYF	TGTGCCAGCAGCCCCGTTGGGGGGAACTCCTACGAGCAGTACTTC
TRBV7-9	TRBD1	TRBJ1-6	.	CASSPTGGLWNSPLHF	TGTGCCAGCAGCCCTACAGGGGGCCTTTGGAATTCACCCCTCCACTTT
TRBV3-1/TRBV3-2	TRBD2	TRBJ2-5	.	CASSHLAGGKETQYF	TGTGCCAGCAGCCATCTAGCGGGAGGGAAAGAGACCCAGTACTTC
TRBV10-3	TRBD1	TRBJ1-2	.	CAIGGQGVPSHGYTF	TGTGCCATCGGGGGACAGGGGGTCCCCTCACATGGCTACACCTTC
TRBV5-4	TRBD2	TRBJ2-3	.	CASSLVLAGAAADTQYF	TGTGCCAGCAGCTTGGTACTAGCGGGAGCTGCGGCAGATACGCAGTATTTT
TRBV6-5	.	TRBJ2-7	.	CATRGIVFYEQYF	TGTGCCACACGCGGCATTGTATTCTACGAGCAGTACTTC
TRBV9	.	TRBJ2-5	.	CASSVNRVGETQYF	TGTGCCAGCAGCGTAAACAGGGTGGGGGAGACCCAGTACTTC
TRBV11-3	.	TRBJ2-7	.	CASSSWGVYEQYF	TGTGCCAGCAGCTCCTGGGGGGTCTACGAGCAGTACTTC
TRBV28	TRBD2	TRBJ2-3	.	CASSPRPSLAGGRTDTQYF	TGTGCCAGCAGTCCGCGACCATCCTTAGCGGGAGGCCGCACAGATACGCAGTATTTT
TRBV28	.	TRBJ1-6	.	CASSLDSNSPLHF	TGTGCCAGCAGTTTAGACAGTAATTCACCCCTCCACTTT
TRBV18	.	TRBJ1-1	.	CASSPPEGTQNTEAFF	TGTGCCAGCTCACCACCGGAGGGCACGCAGAACACTGAAGCTTTCTTT
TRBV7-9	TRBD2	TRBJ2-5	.	CASIPTRSSGSETQYF	TGTGCCAGCATCCCTACAAGATCTAGCGGGAGTGAGACCCAGTACTTC
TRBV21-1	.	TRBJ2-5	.	CASSISLIEGRRETQYF	TGTGCCAGCAGCATATCCCTGATTGAGGGGAGGCGGGAGACCCAGTACTTC
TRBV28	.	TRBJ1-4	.	CASSFGTQGRGNEKLFF	TGTGCCAGCAGTTTTGGGACTCAAGGAAGGGGTAATGAAAAACTGTTTTTT
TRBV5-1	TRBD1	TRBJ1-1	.	CASSGGQGTEAFF	TGCGCCAGCAGCGGGGGACAGGGAACTGAAGCTTTCTTT
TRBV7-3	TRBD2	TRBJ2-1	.	CASSRSASGRAAYEQFF	TGTGCCAGCAGCCGATCGGCTAGCGGGAGGGCCGCGTATGAGCAGTTCTTC
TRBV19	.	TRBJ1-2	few	CASRTGVDYPYTF	TGTGCCAGTAGGACAGGCGTCGATTACCCCTACACCTTC
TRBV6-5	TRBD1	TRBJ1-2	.	CASSPQTGDYGYTF	TGTGCCAGCAGCCCACAGACAGGGGACTATGGCTACACCTTC
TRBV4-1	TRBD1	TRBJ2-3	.	CASSQSLPQGAIADTQYF	TGCGCCAGCAGCCAATCCCTCCCCCAGGGGGCAATCGCAGATACGCAGTATTTT
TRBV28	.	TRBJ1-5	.	CASNGAGDAHQPQHF	TGTGCCAGCAATGGAGCAGGGGATGCCCATCAGCCCCAGCATTTT
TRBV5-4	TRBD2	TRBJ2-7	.	CASSPLPGGLEQYF	TGTGCCAGCAGCCCCCTACCGGGAGGGCTTGAGCAGTACTTC
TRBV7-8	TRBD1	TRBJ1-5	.	CASSLGGDRDQPQHF	TGTGCCAGCAGCTTAGGAGGGGACAGGGATCAGCCCCAGCATTTT
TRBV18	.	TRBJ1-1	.	CASSLTGGSTEAFF	TGTGCCAGCTCACTGACAGGAGGAAGCACTGAAGCTTTCTTT
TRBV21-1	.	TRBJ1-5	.	CASSPGQLNQPQHF	TGTGCCAGCAGCCCAGGACAGCTCAATCAGCCCCAGCATTTT
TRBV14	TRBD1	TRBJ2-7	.	CASGGQGADEQYF	TGTGCCAGCGGGGGACAGGGGGCCGACGAGCAGTACTTC
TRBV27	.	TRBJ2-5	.	CASSLEGRGGPQETQYF	TGTGCCAGCAGTTTAGAGGGCAGGGGAGGGCCCCAAGAGACCCAGTACTTC